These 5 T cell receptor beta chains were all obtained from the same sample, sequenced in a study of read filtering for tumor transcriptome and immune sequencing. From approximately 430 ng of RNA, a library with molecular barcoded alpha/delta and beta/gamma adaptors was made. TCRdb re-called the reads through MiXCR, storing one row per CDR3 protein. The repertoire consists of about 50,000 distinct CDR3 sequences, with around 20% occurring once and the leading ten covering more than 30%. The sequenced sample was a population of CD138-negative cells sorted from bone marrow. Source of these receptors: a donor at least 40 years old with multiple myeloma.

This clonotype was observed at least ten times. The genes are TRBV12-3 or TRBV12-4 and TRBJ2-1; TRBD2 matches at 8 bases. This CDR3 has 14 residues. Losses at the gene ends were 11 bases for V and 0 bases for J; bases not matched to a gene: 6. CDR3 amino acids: CAVRSGTSYNEQFF. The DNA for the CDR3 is TGTGCCGTACGTAGCGGGACCTCCTACAATGAGCAGTTCTTC.

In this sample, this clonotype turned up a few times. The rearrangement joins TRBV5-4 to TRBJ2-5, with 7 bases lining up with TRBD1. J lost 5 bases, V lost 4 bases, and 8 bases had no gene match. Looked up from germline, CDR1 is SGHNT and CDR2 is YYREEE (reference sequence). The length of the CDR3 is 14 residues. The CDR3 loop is CASSRPGQKETQYF. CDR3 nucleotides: TGTGCCAGCAGCCGACCGGGACAGAAGGAGACCCAGTACTTC.

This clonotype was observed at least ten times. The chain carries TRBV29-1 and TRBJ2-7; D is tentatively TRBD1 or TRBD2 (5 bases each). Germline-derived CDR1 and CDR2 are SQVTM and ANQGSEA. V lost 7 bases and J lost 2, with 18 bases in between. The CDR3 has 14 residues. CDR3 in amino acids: CSAIRDAWTYEQYF. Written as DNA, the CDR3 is TGCAGCGCGATCCGGGACGCTTGGACCTACGAGCAGTACTTC.

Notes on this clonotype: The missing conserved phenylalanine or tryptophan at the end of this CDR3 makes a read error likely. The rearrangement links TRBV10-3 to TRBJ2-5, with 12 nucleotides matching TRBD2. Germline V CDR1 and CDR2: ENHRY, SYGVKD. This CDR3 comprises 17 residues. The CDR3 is CAINESFRTSGKETQYL. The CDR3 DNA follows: TGTGCCATCAATGAGTCCTTCAGGACTAGCGGGAAAGAGACCCAGTACCTC.

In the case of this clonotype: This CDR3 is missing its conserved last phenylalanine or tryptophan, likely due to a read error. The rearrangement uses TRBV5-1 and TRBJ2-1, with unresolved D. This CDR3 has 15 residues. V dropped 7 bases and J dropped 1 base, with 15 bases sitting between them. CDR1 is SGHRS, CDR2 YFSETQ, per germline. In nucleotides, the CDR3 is TGCGCCAGCGGCATGGGTCCCGCGTCCTACAATGAGCAGTTCCTC. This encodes CASGMGPASYNEQFL.